One sample yielded the 15 T cell receptor beta chains listed below, sequenced in a study of T cell responses to AZD1222 COVID-19 vaccine. The protocol was immunoSEQ multiplex PCR, while the TCRdb copy is restricted to in-frame clones and leaves out a portion. The table lists under 200,000 clones, around 94% of them singletons. Here the sequenced sample was peripheral blood, taken on day 0 of AZD1222 vaccination. The receptors shown here come from an adult in good health.

The V call is TRBV7-2, the J call TRBJ2-7, with 8 bases matching TRBD2. The CDR3 runs to 15 residues. V lost 5 bases, J lost 0 bases, and 6 bases stayed unmatched. CDR1 and CDR2 (germline): SGHTA, FQGNSA. The CDR3 is CASSPSGGSSYEQYF. The DNA of the CDR3 is TGTGCCAGCAGCCCCAGCGGGGGTAGCTCCTACGAGCAGTACTTC.

This clone has only one observation. The chain is built from TRBV10-1 and TRBJ2-7, with D possibly being TRBD2 (5 bases). This CDR3 region has 13 residues. V lost 0 bases, J lost 12 bases, and 15 bases lay in between. In germline, CDR1 is WNHNN, CDR2 SYGVQD (reference sequence). The CDR3 DNA reads TGCGCCAGCAGTGAGTCGCCGGGGATGGGGAGGTACTTC. Protein product: CASSESPGMGRYF.

With regard to this clone: Other nucleotide sequences in the sample specify the same CDR3. The chain links TRBV25-1 to TRBJ1-1, with 7 nucleotides matching TRBD1. V dropped 6 bases and J dropped 3; count of bases not matched to a gene: 4. This CDR3 region has 13 residues. The V gene's germline CDR1 is MGHDK and CDR2 SYGVNS. The CDR3 is CASSRGGYTEAFF. CDR3 bases: TGTGCCAGCAGCAGGGGGGGGTACACTGAAGCTTTCTTT.

CDR3 sequence (DNA): TGTGCCAGCAGTTTACAGGGGGCAGATACGCAGTATTTT. Translation gives CASSLQGADTQYF. This chain links TRBV28 with TRBJ2-3, with TRBD1 matching over 7 bases. CDR3 length equals 13 residues. With 2 bases clipped from V and 4 bases from J, the junction kept 0 bases outside the gene matches. CDR1 is MDHEN and CDR2 is SYDVKM in the germline V gene.

The gene calls are TRBV19 and TRBJ2-7, with D hard to call. The CDR3 extends over 14 amino acids. With 3 bases removed from V and 2 bases from J, the gap between germline ends came to 11 bases. Germline V gene sequence: CDR1 LNHDA, CDR2 SQIVND (reference sequence). The CDR3 DNA reads as TGTGCCAGTAGTATTAGTCAGACGCCCTACGAGCAGTACTTC. Translated: CASSISQTPYEQYF.

This clone has a handful of counts. The J gene is TRBJ2-7, the V gene TRBV21-1; the D segment call TRBD2 is taken from the table without a DNA check. TRBV21-1 is classified as a pseudogene. The CDR3 has 15 residues. The CDR3 reads CASCKYHSPSYEQYF. The DNA for the CDR3 is TGTGCCAGCTGCAAATACCACTCGCCCTCCTACGAGCAGTACTTC.

This clone showed up just once. The V call is TRBV6-5, the J call TRBJ2-5; 10 nucleotides line up with TRBD2. This CDR3 comprises 15 residues. With V trimmed by 5 bases and J by 2 bases, 5 bases remained unmatched. CDR1 is MNHEY and CDR2 is SVGAGI in the germline V gene. CDR3 nucleotides: TGTGCCAGCAGTACTAGCGGGGCCGGACAAGAGACCCAGTACTTC. Amino acids: CASSTSGAGQETQYF.

The CDR3: CASTGGMNTEAFF. The CDR3 DNA is TGTGCCAGCACGGGAGGGATGAACACTGAAGCTTTCTTT. The genes are TRBV2 and TRBJ1-1; no clear D. CDR3 length: 13 residues. Trimming shortened V by 7 bases and J by 0 bases, and 9 bases separated the two germline ends. CDR1 is SNHLY, CDR2 FYNNEI, per germline.

The chain employs TRBV10-3 and TRBJ2-3; 7 bases fit TRBD2. CDR1 and CDR2 from the germline V gene are ENHRY and SYGVKD. The CDR3 extends over 14 amino acids. V shed 11 bases, J shed 0 bases, and the junction held 8 bases outside the gene matches. CDR3 in amino acids: CASQMGLSTDTQYF. The CDR3 DNA sequence: TGTGCCTCACAAATGGGACTAAGCACAGATACGCAGTATTTT.

The rearrangement links TRBV6-2 or TRBV6-3 to TRBJ2-5; D is tentatively TRBD1 or TRBD2 (5 bases each). This CDR3 has 14 amino acids. Germline V lookup: CDR1 MNHEY, CDR2 SVGEGT. Trimming removed 4 bases at V and 5 bases at J, with 14 bases between. The CDR3 sequence: CASSSFGGSETQYF. For the CDR3, the DNA is TGTGCCAGCAGTTCCTTTGGGGGTTCTGAGACCCAGTACTTC.

The chain joins TRBV7-2 to TRBJ2-3; 12 bases are shared with TRBD2. Germline V gives CDR1 SGHTA, CDR2 FQGNSA. Trimming at V came to 6 bases and at J to 2 bases, leaving 6 bases not matched to a gene. The CDR3 loop spans 16 amino acids. The CDR3 loop is CASSYGLAGNTDTQYF. For the CDR3, the DNA is TGTGCCAGCAGTTATGGACTAGCGGGGAACACAGATACGCAGTATTTT.

The J gene is TRBJ2-7, the V gene TRBV29-1; perhaps TRBD1 as D (6 bases). The CDR3 has 13 residues. V lost 5 bases and J lost 3, with 14 bases in between. Germline-derived CDR1 and CDR2 are SQVTM and ANQGSEA. CDR3 nucleotides: TGCAGCGTTCGGCAGGGGATGATCTACGAGCAGTACTTC. This codes for CSVRQGMIYEQYF.

This clone came up a few times. The rearrangement uses TRBV10-3 and TRBJ2-5; 9 bases align to TRBD1. From germline, CDR1 is ENHRY and CDR2 SYGVKD. With V trimmed by 6 bases and J by 4 bases, 9 bases remained unmatched. The CDR3 covers 15 residues. The CDR3 bases are TGTGCCATCAGCGACGACAGGGGGAGGGTAGAGACCCAGTACTTC. As protein: CAISDDRGRVETQYF.

The chain employs TRBV3-1 (or the pseudogene TRBV3-2) and TRBJ2-1, with 12 bases lining up with TRBD2. CDR3 size: 15 residues. J gave up 6 bases and V 10 bases, and 10 bases lay outside the gene matches. Germline-derived CDR1 and CDR2 are LGHDT and YNNKEL (reference sequence). CDR3 loop: CATRLAGANPNEQFF. The CDR3 DNA is TGTGCCACTAGACTAGCGGGGGCCAACCCCAATGAGCAGTTCTTC.

V and J are TRBV25-1 and TRBJ1-4; 8 bases line up with TRBD1. J was trimmed by 4 bases and V by 6 bases; bases with no gene match: 7. The CDR3 totals 15 residues. Germline V gene sequence: CDR1 MGHDK, CDR2 SYGVNS. The chain's CDR3 is CASRDSGGDNEKLFF. In DNA form, the CDR3 reads TGTGCCAGCAGGGACTCAGGGGGCGATAATGAAAAACTGTTTTTT.